The entry below describes one T cell receptor beta chain. Using the 5' RACE reads, TCRdb records one entry per CDR3 protein without DNA. The sample totals more than 95,000 distinct CDR3 sequences. The data belong to a study of monozygotic twins with inflammatory bowel disease. CDR1 DFQATT and CDR2 SNEGSKA come from the germline V gene (reference sequence). The CDR3 sequence is 15 residues long. Material: blood. The TCR originated in a human donor with ulcerative colitis or Crohn's disease, or a healthy co-twin of an affected twin (not recorded which). The V and J genes are TRBV20-1 and TRBJ2-7; TCRdb returns TRBD1, unconfirmable since there is no DNA. CDR3 sequence reads: CSARDATGPAYEQYF.